This T cell receptor (beta chain) is drawn from a study of CD8 T cells in Susac syndrome. General study results and limits: Clonal expansion was missing from Susac syndrome CD4+ T cell repertoires.

Remarks on this clonotype: Its specificity is unknown.

Purification of the CD8+ and CD4+ T cells relied on negative isolation, and TEMRA cells underwent FACS enrichment. Trimming took off 2 bases at V and 8 bases at J, with 9 bases between the two ends. The CDR3 spans 12 residues. In germline, CDR1 is MNHEY, CDR2 SVGAGI. A quantity of roughly 0.5 to 1 ug RNA underwent reverse transcription using random hexamers. TCRdb processed the immunoSEQ multiplex PCR reads anew with MiXCR; each CDR3 protein has one entry. The table lists over 140,000 distinct CDR3 sequences, 95% of them singletons. Sequencing was carried out using CD4+ T cells from PBMCs. This clonotype originated in a human donor with Susac syndrome. The genes are TRBV6-5 and TRBJ1-2; D is unclear. The DNA of the CDR3 is TGTGCCAGCAGTTACAAAGGGCAGGGCTACACCTTC. Encoded protein: CASSYKGQGYTF.